Below, 7 T cell receptor beta chains from the same sample are listed, as sequenced in a study of Graves' ophthalmopathy and Graves' hyperthyroidism. Investigators amplified TCR beta CDR3 regions from RNA transcripts. HTBI primers were employed in first-round RT-PCR, then a second-round multiplex PCR followed. TCRdb processed the multiplex PCR reads anew with MiXCR; each CDR3 protein has one entry. The profile shows about 550,000 distinct CDR3 sequences, under 45% of them singletons. What was sequenced was peripheral blood or thyroid tissue (not recorded which). Receptors originate from an adult man with Graves' hyperthyroidism.

This clonotype was seen repeatedly, ten times or more. This chain connects TRBV7-8 to TRBJ1-4, with no clear D. CDR1 SGHVS and CDR2 FQNEAQ come from the germline V gene. With 1 base removed from V and 0 bases from J, the gap between germline ends came to 9 bases. This CDR3 comprises 16 residues. The CDR3 loop reads CASSLGQFATNEKLFF. The CDR3 DNA reads as TGTGCCAGCAGCTTAGGGCAGTTTGCAACTAATGAAAAACTGTTTTTT.

This clonotype was observed many times. CDR3 residues: CASSLAFFPGQEFSYEQYF. Here the CDR3 DNA reads TGTGCCAGCAGCTTAGCGTTCTTTCCGGGACAGGAATTCTCCTACGAGCAGTACTTC. The gene calls are TRBV7-2 and TRBJ2-7; 8 bases line up with TRBD1. The CDR3 length is 19 residues. J was trimmed by 0 bases and V by 0 bases; bases with no gene match: 13. From germline, CDR1 is SGHTA and CDR2 FQGNSA.

This clonotype showed up just once. The chain combines TRBV5-6 with TRBJ2-3; 9 bases are shared with TRBD1. Losses at the gene ends were 4 bases for V and 5 bases for J; bases not matched to a gene: 5. The CDR3 totals 14 residues. Germline lookup yields CDR1 SGHDT and CDR2 YYEEEE. The CDR3 DNA reads TGTGCCAGCAGCCGGACAGGGGCTGGAGATACGCAGTATTTT. The encoded protein is CASSRTGAGDTQYF. Filled out from reference TRBV5-6 and TRBJ2-3, the complete variable domain reads DAGVTQSPTHLIKTRGQQVTLRCSPKSGHDTVSWYQQALGQGPQFIFQYYEEEERQRGNFPDRFSGHQFPNYSSELNVNALLLGDSALYLCASSRTGAGDTQYFGPGTRLTVL.

This clonotype showed up many times. The chain recombines TRBV24-1 with TRBJ1-2; no clear D. V shed 4 bases and J shed 2 bases, with 10 bases lying between them. This CDR3 comprises 14 residues. Germline V gene data show CDR1 as KGHDR and CDR2 as SFDVKD. As DNA, the CDR3 is TGTGCCACCAGTGACCTCACACAGAACTATGGCTACACCTTC. Translating gives CATSDLTQNYGYTF.

In DNA, the CDR3 is TGTGCCAGCAGCTTGAGGCTGTTGGGCTATGGCTACACCATATATTTT. As protein: CASSLRLLGYGYTIYF. The chain joins TRBV7-2 to TRBJ1-3; D gene ambiguous. The CDR3 has 16 residues. From germline, CDR1 is SGHTA and CDR2 FQGNSA. Trimming took 3 bases from V and 8 from J, leaving 20 bases between them.

This clonotype was seen repeatedly, ten times or more. This chain uses TRBV2 with TRBJ2-7; 7 bases fit TRBD1. Looked up from germline, CDR1 is SNHLY and CDR2 is FYNNEI. The V gene end was trimmed by 0 bases and the J gene end by 5 bases; junction bases not matched to a gene: 4. The CDR3 spans 14 residues. CDR3 residues: CASSEAGGFNEQYF. Written as DNA, the CDR3 is TGTGCCAGCAGTGAAGCAGGGGGCTTTAACGAGCAGTACTTC.

In its sample, this clonotype was seen many times. The V gene is TRBV19, the J gene TRBJ1-6, with 10 bases identical to TRBD1. Germline assignment: CDR1 LNHDA and CDR2 SQIVND (reference sequence). Losses at the gene ends were 6 bases for V and 8 bases for J; bases not matched to a gene: 7. This CDR3 is built from 15 residues. The CDR3 region has the DNA TGTGCCAGTAGACCTCTGACAGGGGGCGATTCACCCCTCCACTTT. It encodes CASRPLTGGDSPLHF.